The 3 T cell receptor beta chains below come from one sample, sequenced in a study of blood T cell repertoires in COVID-19. Here immunoSEQ multiplex PCR was the method, and the copy in TCRdb shows in-frame clones only, minus some. In the table there are a few hundred thousand clones, approximately 85% of which are singletons. What was sequenced was PBMCs or T cells enriched from blood (not recorded which). Source of these receptors: a woman in her fifties or sixties who had recovered from COVID-19.

The chain employs TRBV6-5 and TRBJ2-7; 7 nucleotides align to TRBD2. Per germline, CDR1 MNHEY and CDR2 SVGAGI. This CDR3 has 14 amino acids. V shed 2 bases, J shed 4 bases, and the junction held 5 bases outside the gene matches. CDR3: CASSYDGRQYEQYF. DNA for the CDR3: TGTGCCAGCAGTTACGACGGGAGGCAGTACGAGCAGTACTTC.

The chain is built from TRBV5-1 and TRBJ2-7; 11 bases agree with TRBD2. V lost 3 bases, J lost 3 bases, and 2 bases stayed unmatched. The CDR3 runs 14 residues. Germline V gene data show CDR1 as SGHRS and CDR2 as YFSETQ. The DNA of the CDR3 is TGCGCCAGCAGCTACGGACTAGCGGGCTACGAGCAGTACTTC. It specifies CASSYGLAGYEQYF.

This clone appeared a few times. The rearrangement uses TRBV6-5 and TRBJ1-6; the D is unclear. This CDR3 has 13 residues. Trimming took off 6 bases at V and 7 bases at J, with 10 bases between the two ends. Germline V gene data show CDR1 as MNHEY and CDR2 as SVGAGI. CDR3 loop: CASSRSGNSPLHF. CDR3 sequence (DNA): TGTGCCAGCAGCCGATCGGGGAATTCACCCCTCCACTTT.